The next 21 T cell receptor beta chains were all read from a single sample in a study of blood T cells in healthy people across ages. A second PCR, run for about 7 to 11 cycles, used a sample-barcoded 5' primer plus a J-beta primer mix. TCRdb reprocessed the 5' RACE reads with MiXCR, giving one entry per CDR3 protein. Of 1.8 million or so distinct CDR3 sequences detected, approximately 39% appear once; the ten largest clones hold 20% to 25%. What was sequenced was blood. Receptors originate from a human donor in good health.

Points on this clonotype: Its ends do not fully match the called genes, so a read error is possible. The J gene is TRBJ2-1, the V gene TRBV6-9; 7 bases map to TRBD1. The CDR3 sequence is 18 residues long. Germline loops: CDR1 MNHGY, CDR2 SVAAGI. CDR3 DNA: TGCGCCAGCAGCCAAAGGGGAATCACAGGGGAGAGGGGCCATGAGCAGTTCTTC. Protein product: CASSQRGITGERGHEQFF.

The CDR3 sequence: CASSQTLSSNQPQHF. Here the CDR3 DNA reads TGCGCCAGCAGCCAAACTCTAAGTAGCAATCAGCCCCAGCATTTT. The V and J genes are TRBV4-3 and TRBJ1-5, with no clear D. V lost 2 bases and J 0 bases, leaving 8 bases between the germline ends. The V gene's germline CDR1 is LGHNA and CDR2 YSLEER. This CDR3 spans 15 amino acids.

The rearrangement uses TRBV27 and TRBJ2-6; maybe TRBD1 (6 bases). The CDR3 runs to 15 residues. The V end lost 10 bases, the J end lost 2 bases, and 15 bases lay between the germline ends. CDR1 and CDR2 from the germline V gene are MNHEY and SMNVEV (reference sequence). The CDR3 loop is CATGRAGAGANVLTF. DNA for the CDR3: TGTGCCACCGGTAGGGCAGGGGCTGGGGCCAACGTCCTGACTTTC.

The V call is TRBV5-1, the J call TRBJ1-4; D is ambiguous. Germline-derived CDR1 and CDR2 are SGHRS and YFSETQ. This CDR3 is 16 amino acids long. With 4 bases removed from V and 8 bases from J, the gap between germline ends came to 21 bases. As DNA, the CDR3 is TGCGCCAGCAGCCTGGTCCCACCGTACCCTAGGGAAAAACTGTTTTTT. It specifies CASSLVPPYPREKLFF.

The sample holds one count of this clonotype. The CDR3, as DNA: TGTGCCAGCATGCACAGCCTGAACACTGAAGCTTTCTTT. Amino acids: CASMHSLNTEAFF. This chain links TRBV12-3 or TRBV12-4 with TRBJ1-1; D call uncertain. The CDR3 is 13 residues long. The V gene lost 7 bases and the J gene lost 0 bases, with 9 bases spanning the gap.

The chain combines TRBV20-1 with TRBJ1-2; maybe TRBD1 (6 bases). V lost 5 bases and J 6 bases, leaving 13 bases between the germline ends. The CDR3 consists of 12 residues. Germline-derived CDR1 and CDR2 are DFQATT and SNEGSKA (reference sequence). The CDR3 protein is CSALRTVDGYTF. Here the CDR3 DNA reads TGCAGTGCTCTACGGACAGTCGATGGCTACACCTTC.

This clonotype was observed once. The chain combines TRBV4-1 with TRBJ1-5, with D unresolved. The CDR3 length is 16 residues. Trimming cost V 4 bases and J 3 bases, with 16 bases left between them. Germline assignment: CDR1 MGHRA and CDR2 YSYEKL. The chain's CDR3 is CASSLGPVDYNQPQHF. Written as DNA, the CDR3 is TGCGCCAGCAGCCTAGGGCCAGTCGATTACAATCAGCCCCAGCATTTT.

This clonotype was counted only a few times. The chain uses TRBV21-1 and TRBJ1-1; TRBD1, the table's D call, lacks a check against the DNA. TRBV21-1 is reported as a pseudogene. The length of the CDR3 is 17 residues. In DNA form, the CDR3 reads TGTGCCAGCAGCACTCTCGGACAGGGGAGCCAGGACACTGAAGCTTTCTTT. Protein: CASSTLGQGSQDTEAFF.

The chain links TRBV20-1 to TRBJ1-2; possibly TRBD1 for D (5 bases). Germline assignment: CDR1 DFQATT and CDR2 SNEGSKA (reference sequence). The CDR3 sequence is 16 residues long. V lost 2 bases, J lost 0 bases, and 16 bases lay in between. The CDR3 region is CSARIFKRGANYGYTF. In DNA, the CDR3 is TGCAGTGCTAGAATATTTAAGCGGGGGGCTAACTATGGCTACACCTTC.

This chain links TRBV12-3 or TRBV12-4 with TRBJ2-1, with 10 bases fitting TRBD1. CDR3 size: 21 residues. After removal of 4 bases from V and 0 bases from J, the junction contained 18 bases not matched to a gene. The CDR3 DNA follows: TGTGCCAGCAGTTCTTACGCCTTCCGGGACAGGGGACAGAGCTCCTACAATGAGCAGTTCTTC. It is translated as CASSSYAFRDRGQSSYNEQFF.

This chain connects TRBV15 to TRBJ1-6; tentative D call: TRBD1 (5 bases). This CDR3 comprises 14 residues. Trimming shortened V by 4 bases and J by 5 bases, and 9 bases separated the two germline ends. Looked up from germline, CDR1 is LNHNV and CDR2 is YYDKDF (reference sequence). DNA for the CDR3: TGTGCCACCAGCATCGACAGAAATAATTCACCCCTCCACTTT. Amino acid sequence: CATSIDRNNSPLHF.

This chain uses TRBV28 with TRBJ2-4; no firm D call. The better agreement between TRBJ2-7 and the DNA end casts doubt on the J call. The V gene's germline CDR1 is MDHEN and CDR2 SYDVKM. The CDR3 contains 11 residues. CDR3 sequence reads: CASSYYFEQYF. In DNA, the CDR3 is TGTGCCAGCAGTTACTATTTCGAGCAGTACTTC.

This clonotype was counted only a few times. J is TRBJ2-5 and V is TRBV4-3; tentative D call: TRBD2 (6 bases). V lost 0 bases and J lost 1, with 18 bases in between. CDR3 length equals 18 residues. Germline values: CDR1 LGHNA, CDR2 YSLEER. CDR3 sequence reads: CASSQDWGGVRGQETQYF. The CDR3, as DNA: TGCGCCAGCAGCCAAGATTGGGGCGGGGTAAGAGGCCAAGAGACCCAGTACTTC.

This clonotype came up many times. CDR3 sequence: CASSPQRGFNYGYTF. In nucleotides, the CDR3 is TGTGCCAGCAGCCCCCAGAGAGGGTTTAACTATGGCTACACCTTC. The chain recombines TRBV7-9 with TRBJ1-2; D unclear. The CDR3 covers 15 residues. Trimming removed 5 bases at V and 1 base at J, with 14 bases between. Germline V gene lookup returns CDR1 SEHNR and CDR2 FQNEAQ (reference sequence). Combining the CDR3 with reference TRBV7-9 and TRBJ1-2 gives the whole variable domain DTGVSQNPRHKITKRGQNVTFRCDPISEHNRLYWYRQTLGQGPEFLTYFQNEAQLEKSRLLSDRFSAERPKGSFSTLEIQRTEQGDSAMYLCASSPQRGFNYGYTFGSGTRLTVV.

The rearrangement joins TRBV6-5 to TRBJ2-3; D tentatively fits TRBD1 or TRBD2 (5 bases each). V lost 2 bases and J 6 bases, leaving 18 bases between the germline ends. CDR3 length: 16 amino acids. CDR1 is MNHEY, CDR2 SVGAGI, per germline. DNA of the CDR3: TGTGCCAGCAGTTACAGGGACCCTAATCGGGCGGATACGCAGTATTTT. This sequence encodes CASSYRDPNRADTQYF.

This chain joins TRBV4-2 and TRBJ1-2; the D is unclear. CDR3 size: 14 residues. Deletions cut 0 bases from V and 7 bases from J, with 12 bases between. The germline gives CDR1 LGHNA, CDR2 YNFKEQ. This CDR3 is CASSQEEGRIGYTF. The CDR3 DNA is TGTGCCAGCAGCCAAGAAGAGGGCAGGATTGGCTACACCTTC.

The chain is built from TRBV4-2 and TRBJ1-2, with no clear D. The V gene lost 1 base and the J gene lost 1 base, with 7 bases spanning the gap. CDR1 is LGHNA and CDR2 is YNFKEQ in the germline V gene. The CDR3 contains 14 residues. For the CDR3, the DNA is TGTGCCAGCAGCCAAGCACCGCTTAACTATGGCTACACCTTC. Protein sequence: CASSQAPLNYGYTF.

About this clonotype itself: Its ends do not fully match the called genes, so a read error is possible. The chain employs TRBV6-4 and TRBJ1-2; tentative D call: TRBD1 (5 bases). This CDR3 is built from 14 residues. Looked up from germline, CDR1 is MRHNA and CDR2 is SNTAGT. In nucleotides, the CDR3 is TGTGCCGGCAGCCAGGGCCCTAATAACTATGGCTACACCTTC. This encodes CAGSQGPNNYGYTF.

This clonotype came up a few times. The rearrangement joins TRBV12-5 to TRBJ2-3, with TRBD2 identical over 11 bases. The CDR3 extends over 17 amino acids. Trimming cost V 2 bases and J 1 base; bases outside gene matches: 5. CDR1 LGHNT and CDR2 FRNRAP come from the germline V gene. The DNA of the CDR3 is TGTGCTAGTGGTTTGTCCCTAGCGGGGGGTCGCACAGATACGCAGTATTTT. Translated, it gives CASGLSLAGGRTDTQYF.

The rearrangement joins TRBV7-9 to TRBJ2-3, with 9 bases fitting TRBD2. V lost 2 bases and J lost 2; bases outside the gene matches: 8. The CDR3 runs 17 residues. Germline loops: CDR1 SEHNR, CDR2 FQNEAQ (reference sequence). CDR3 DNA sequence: TGTGCCAGCAGCTTAACTCGCGCTAGCGGGGTCACAGATACGCAGTATTTT. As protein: CASSLTRASGVTDTQYF.

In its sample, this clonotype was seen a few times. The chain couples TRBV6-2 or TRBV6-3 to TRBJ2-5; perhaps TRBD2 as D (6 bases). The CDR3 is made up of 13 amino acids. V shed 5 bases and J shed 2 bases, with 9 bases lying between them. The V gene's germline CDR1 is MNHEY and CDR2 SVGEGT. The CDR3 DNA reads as TGTGCCAGCAGTCGGGACTGGCAAGAGACCCAGTACTTC. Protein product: CASSRDWQETQYF.